These T cell receptor beta chains were read from a single sample in a study of cytomegalovirus exposure and HLA in healthy donors. Sequenced by immunoSEQ multiplex PCR; TCRdb stores in-frame clones only, minus some. Of about 140,000 clones in the sample, 80% were seen once. The sample was PBMCs. Receptors originate from a woman in her thirties or forties in good health and CMV-seronegative. CDR3s include the opening cysteine and the closing phenylalanine or tryptophan.

j_gene | v_gene | CDR3aa
TRBJ1-2 | TRBV28 | CASSLVQGQGGYTF
TRBJ2-1 | TRBV11-3 | CASSPSTSGKVMFF
TRBJ1-5 | TRBV28 | CASTLGGANQPQHF
TRBJ2-7 | TRBV10-3 | CATNGGTIPSEQYF
TRBJ2-5 | TRBV7-3 | CASSFSGTEETQYF
TRBJ2-5 | TRBV6-5 | CASSYFDLGGETQYF
TRBJ1-4 | TRBV4-3 | CASSQDSGASEKLFF
TRBJ2-1 | TRBV27 | CASSSPWESRTYNEQFF
TRBJ1-2 | TRBV9 | CASSPHQRGDSSYGYTF
TRBJ1-2 | TRBV5-4 | CASSLGTGSGLGYTF
TRBJ1-6 | TRBV30 | CAWSVAGTGGSPLHF
TRBJ2-2 | TRBV7-3 | CASSRGPGANTGELFF
TRBJ2-7 | TRBV5-1 | CASSLSSYEQYF
TRBJ2-6 | TRBV7-9 | CASSPFRQVGANVLTF
. | TRBV7-2 | CASSLGASGRRGSYEQYF
TRBJ2-3 | TRBV7-8 | CASSLSYRAVTDTQYF
TRBJ2-7 | TRBV11-2 | CASSQYEGRDQYF
TRBJ2-1 | TRBV11-2 | CASSLGQSNEQFF
TRBJ2-5 | TRBV11-3 | CASSLDPTREGQTQYF
TRBJ2-1 | TRBV28 | CASSFGGGEQFF
TRBJ1-2 | TRBV5-1 | CASSLGQGMYGYTF
TRBJ1-1 | TRBV7-9 | CASSLGVGTAKNTEAFF
TRBJ2-3 | TRBV4-1 | CASSQERQGRGHTQYF
TRBJ2-2 | TRBV2 | CASSEDHGANTGELFF
TRBJ2-6 | TRBV25-1 | CASSKSGTSRANVLTF
TRBJ2-7 | TRBV11-2 | CASSLDSGSDYEQYF
TRBJ1-2 | TRBV6-1 | CASSEATDRGYGYTF
. | TRBV5-4 | CASSPMTLSYEQYF
TRBJ2-3 | TRBV6-1 | CASSSGGLTDTQYF
TRBJ1-5 | TRBV5-6 | CASRAGNQPQHF
TRBJ2-1 | TRBV4-3 | CASSQGLAGGYNEQFF
TRBJ2-7 | TRBV5-1 | CASSLTSGSYYEQYF
TRBJ1-5 | TRBV11-2 | CASSLAVSQPQHF
TRBJ2-3 | TRBV7-9 | CASSWDRAGTDTQYF
TRBJ1-2 | TRBV11-3 | CASSRDGGVGGYTF
TRBJ2-1 | TRBV5-4 | CASSLLTGQGYNEQFF
TRBJ2-5 | TRBV4-1 | CASSQDQGTVQETQYF
TRBJ1-4 | TRBV6-1 | CASSRQGTNEKLFF
TRBJ1-5 | TRBV2 | CASGGSAQPQHF
TRBJ2-1 | TRBV10-1 | CASKGPDILQGEYWFYNEQFF
TRBJ1-3 | TRBV6-6 | CASSYGGNSGNTIYF
TRBJ2-2 | TRBV2 | CASTQGAANTGELFF
TRBJ1-4 | TRBV19 | CASTPRGQRNEKLFF
TRBJ2-5 | TRBV28 | CASRALAGPGSSQYF
TRBJ1-6 | TRBV6-5 | CASRTGYRESSPLHF
TRBJ1-2 | TRBV4-3 | CASSQGVIPGQPQYGYTF
TRBJ1-5 | TRBV9 | CASSAQGDSNQPQHF
TRBJ1-1 | TRBV27 | CASSLSYRDRERNTEAFF
TRBJ2-1 | TRBV7-2 | CASSLQRGGRNEQFF
TRBJ2-7 | TRBV6-6 | CASSSRTGGPREQYF
TRBJ1-1 | TRBV19 | CASRNIYTEAFF
TRBJ2-3 | TRBV4-3 | CASSHGLALGTDTQYF
TRBJ2-6 | TRBV11-2 | CASSSGTGGTGANGLTF
TRBJ2-5 | TRBV19 | CASSMLAGGQETQYF